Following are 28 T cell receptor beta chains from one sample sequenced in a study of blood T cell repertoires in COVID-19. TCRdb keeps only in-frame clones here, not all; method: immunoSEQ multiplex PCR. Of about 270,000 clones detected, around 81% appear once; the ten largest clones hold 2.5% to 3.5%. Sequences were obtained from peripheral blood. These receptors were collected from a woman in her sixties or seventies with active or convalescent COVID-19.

CDR3 DNA sequence: TGTGCCAGCTCACCAAGGCAGGCCGGAGGGGATGAAAAACTGTTTTTT. This sequence encodes CASSPRQAGGDEKLFF. The chain recombines TRBV18 with TRBJ1-4; tentative D call: TRBD1 (5 bases). The CDR3 runs to 16 residues. V dropped 2 bases and J dropped 6 bases, with 16 bases sitting between them. Germline V gives CDR1 KGHSH, CDR2 LQKENI.

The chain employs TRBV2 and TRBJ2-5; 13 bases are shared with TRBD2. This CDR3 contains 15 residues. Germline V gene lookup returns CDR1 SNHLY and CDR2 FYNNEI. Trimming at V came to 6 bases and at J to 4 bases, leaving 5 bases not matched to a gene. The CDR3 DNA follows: TGTGCCAGCAGGGAGACTAGCGGGGGGAGAGAGACCCAGTACTTC. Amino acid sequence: CASRETSGGRETQYF.

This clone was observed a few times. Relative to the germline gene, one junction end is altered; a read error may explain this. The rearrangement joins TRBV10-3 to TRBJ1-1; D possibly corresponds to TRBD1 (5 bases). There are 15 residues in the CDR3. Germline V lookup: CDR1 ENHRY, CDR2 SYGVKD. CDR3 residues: CAISEGPGGNTEALF. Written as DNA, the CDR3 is TGTGCCATCAGTGAGGGGCCTGGGGGGAACACTGAAGCTCTCTTT.

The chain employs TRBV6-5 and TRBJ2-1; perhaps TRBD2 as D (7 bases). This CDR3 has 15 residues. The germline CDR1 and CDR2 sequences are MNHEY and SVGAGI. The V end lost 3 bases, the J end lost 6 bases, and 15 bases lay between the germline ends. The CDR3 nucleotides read TGTGCCAGCAGTTATCAGGCGGGGGCGAGCAATGAGCAGTTCTTC. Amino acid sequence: CASSYQAGASNEQFF.

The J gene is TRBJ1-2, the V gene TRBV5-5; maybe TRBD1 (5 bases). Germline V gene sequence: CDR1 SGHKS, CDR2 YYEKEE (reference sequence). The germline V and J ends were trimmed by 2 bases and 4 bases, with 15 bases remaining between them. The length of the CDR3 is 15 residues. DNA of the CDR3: TGTGCCAGCAGCTTAGGCAGGGCAGATGCCTATGGCTACACCTTC. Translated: CASSLGRADAYGYTF.

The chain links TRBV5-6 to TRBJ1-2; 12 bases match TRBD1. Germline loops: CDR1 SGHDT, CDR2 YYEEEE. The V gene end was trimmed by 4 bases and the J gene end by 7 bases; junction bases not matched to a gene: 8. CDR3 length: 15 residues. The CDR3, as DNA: TGTGCCAGCAGCATATGGGACAGGGGGCAAATTGGCTACACCTTC. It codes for CASSIWDRGQIGYTF.

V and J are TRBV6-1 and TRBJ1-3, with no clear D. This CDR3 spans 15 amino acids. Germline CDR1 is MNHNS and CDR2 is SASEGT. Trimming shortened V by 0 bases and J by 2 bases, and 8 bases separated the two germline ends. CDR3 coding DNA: TGTGCCAGCAGTGAAGCACCTAACGCTGGAAACACCATATATTTT. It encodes CASSEAPNAGNTIYF.

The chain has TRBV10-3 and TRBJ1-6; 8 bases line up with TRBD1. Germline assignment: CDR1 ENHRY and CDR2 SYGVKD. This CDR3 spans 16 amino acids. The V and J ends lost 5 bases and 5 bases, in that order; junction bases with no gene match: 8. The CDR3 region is CAISFSGGPDNSPLHF. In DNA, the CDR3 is TGTGCCATCAGTTTCTCAGGGGGCCCGGATAATTCACCCCTCCACTTT.

The DNA of the CDR3 is TGTGCCAGCAGCTTAGTTGGCCCTAGAAACACCGGGGAGCTGTTTTTT. This encodes CASSLVGPRNTGELFF. This chain uses TRBV7-2 with TRBJ2-2, with D unclear. V was pared by 1 base and J by 2 bases, with 11 bases between. In germline, CDR1 is SGHTA, CDR2 FQGNSA. The CDR3 consists of 16 residues.

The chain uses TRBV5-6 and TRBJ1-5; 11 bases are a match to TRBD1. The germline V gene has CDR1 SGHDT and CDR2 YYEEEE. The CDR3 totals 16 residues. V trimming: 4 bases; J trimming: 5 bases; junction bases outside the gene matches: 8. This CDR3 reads CASSLDRGRRDQPQHF. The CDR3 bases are TGTGCCAGCAGCCTGGACAGGGGGCGGAGGGATCAGCCCCAGCATTTT.

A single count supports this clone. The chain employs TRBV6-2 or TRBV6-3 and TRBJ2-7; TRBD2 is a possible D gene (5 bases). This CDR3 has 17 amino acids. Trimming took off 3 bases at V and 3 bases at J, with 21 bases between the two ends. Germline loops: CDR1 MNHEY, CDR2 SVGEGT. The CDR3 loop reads CASSYEGGAGRGYEQYF. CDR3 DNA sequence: TGTGCCAGCAGTTATGAAGGTGGAGCTGGTCGGGGCTACGAGCAGTACTTC.

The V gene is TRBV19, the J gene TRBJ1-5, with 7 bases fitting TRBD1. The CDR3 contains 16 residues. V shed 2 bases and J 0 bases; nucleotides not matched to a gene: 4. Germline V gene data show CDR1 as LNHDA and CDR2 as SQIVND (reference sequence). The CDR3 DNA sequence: TGTGCCAGTAGTATAAGGCAGGGGGTTAGCAATCAGCCCCAGCATTTT. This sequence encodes CASSIRQGVSNQPQHF.

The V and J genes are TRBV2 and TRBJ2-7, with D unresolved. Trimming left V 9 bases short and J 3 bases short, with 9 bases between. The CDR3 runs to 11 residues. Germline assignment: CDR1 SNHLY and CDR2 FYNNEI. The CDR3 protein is CASGPYYEQYF. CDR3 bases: TGTGCCAGTGGGCCTTACTACGAGCAGTACTTC.

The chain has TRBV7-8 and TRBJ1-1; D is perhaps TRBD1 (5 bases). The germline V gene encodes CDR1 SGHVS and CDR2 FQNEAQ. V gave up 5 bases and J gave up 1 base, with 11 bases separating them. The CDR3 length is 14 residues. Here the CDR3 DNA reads TGTGCCAGCAGCGCCCAGGGTCGGAACACTGAAGCTTTCTTT. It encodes CASSAQGRNTEAFF. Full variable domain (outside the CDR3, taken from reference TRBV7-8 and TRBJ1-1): GAGVSQSPRYKVAKRGQDVALRCDPISGHVSLFWYQQALGQGPEFLTYFQNEAQLDKSGLPSDRFFAERPEGSVSTLKIQRTQQEDSAVYLCASSAQGRNTEAFFGQGTRLTVV.

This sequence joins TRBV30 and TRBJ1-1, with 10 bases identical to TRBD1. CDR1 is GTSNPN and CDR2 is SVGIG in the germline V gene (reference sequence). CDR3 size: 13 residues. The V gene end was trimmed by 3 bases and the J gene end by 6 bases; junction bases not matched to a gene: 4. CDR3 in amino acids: CAWRGTGDAEAFF. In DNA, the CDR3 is TGTGCCTGGAGGGGGACAGGGGACGCTGAAGCTTTCTTT.

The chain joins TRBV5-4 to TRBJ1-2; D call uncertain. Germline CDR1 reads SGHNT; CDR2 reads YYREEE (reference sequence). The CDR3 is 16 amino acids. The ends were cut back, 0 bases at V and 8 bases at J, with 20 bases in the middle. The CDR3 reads CASSLESGGVGVGYTF. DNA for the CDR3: TGTGCCAGCAGCTTGGAGAGTGGTGGGGTGGGAGTCGGCTACACCTTC.

The CDR3 region is CASSWGQGSNQPQHF. The CDR3 nucleotides are TGTGCCAGCAGCTGGGGACAGGGTAGCAATCAGCCCCAGCATTTT. The chain carries TRBV5-5 and TRBJ1-5, with 9 bases matching TRBD1. CDR1 and CDR2 (germline): SGHKS, YYEKEE (reference sequence). V lost 3 bases to trimming and J lost 0 bases; unmatched junction nucleotides: 1. This CDR3 has 15 amino acids.

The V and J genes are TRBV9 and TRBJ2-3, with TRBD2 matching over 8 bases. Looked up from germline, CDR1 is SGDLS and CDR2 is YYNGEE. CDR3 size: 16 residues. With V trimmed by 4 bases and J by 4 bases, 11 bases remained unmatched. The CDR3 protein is CASSLSSGQRADTQYF. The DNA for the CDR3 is TGTGCCAGCAGCCTATCTAGCGGGCAGCGGGCAGATACGCAGTATTTT.

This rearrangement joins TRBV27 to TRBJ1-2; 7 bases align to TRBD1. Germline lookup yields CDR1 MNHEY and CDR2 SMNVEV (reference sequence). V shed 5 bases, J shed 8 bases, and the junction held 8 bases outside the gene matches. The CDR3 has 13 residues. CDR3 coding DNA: TGTGCCAGCAGTGCGACAGGGCAGGGAGGCTACACCTTC. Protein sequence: CASSATGQGGYTF.

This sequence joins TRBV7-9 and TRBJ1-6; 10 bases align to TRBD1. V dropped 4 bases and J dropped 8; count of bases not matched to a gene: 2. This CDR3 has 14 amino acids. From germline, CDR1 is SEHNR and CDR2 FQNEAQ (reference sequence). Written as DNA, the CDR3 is TGTGCCAGCAGCTCGGGACAGGGGTATTCACCCCTCCACTTT. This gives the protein CASSSGQGYSPLHF.

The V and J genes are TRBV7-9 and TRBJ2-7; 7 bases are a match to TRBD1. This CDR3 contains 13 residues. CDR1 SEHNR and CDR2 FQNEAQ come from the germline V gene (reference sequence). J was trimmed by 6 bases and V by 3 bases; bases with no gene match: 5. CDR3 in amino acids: CASSFVTGIEQYF. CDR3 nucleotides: TGTGCCAGCAGCTTTGTGACAGGGATCGAGCAGTACTTC.

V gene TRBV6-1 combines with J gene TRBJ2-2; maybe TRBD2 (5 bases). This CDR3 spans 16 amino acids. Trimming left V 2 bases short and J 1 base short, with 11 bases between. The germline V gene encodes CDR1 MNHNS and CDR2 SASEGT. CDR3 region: CASSERASRNTGELFF. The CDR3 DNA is TGTGCCAGCAGTGAAAGAGCTAGCCGGAACACCGGGGAGCTGTTTTTT.

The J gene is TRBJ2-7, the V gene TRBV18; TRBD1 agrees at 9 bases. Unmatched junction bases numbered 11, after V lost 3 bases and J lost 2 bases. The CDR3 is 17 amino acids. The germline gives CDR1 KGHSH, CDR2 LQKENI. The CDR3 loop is CASSPDVLGQGTYEQYF. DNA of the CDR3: TGTGCCAGCTCACCCGACGTCCTGGGACAGGGAACCTACGAGCAGTACTTC.

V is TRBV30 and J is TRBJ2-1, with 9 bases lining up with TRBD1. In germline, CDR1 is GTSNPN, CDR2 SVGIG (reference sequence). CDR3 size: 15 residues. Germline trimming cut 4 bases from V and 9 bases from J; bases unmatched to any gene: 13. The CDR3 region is CAWTAGQGGGFEQFF. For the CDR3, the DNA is TGTGCCTGGACGGCGGGACAGGGAGGAGGTTTTGAGCAGTTCTTC.

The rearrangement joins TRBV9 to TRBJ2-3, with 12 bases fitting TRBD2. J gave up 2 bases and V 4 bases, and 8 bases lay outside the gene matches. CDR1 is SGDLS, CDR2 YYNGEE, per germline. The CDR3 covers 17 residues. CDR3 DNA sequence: TGTGCCAGCAGCCCCTGGACTAGCGGGGTCGTCACAGATACGCAGTATTTT. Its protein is CASSPWTSGVVTDTQYF.

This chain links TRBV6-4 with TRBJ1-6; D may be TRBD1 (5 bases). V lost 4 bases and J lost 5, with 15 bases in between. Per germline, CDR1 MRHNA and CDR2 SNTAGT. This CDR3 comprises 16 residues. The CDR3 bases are TGTGCCAGCAGTGCTTTAAGGCACAGGCATAATTCACCCCTCCACTTT. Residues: CASSALRHRHNSPLHF.

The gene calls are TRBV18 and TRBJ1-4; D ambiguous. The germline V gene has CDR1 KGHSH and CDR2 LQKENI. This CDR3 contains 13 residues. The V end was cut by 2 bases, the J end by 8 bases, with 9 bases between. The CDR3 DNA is TGTGCCAGCTCACCAGGGAGGGAGGAAAAACTGTTTTTT. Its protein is CASSPGREEKLFF.

The DNA for the CDR3 is TGTGCCAGTAGCGGGACAGGGGGCCTTGGGGCCAACGTCCTGACTTTC. Its translation is CASSGTGGLGANVLTF. The chain joins TRBV19 to TRBJ2-6; 12 bases are a match to TRBD1. V shed 6 bases, J shed 3 bases, and the junction held 3 bases outside the gene matches. Germline V gives CDR1 LNHDA, CDR2 SQIVND (reference sequence). This CDR3 region has 16 residues.